This TCR beta chain appears in the sequencing data of a study of CD8 T cells in Susac syndrome. This CDR3 is built from 11 residues. The germline V and J ends were trimmed by 5 bases and 4 bases, with 9 bases remaining between them. The germline V gene has CDR1 DFQATT and CDR2 SNEGSKA (reference sequence). About 0.5 to 1 ug RNA was reverse transcribed with random hexamers. MiXCR, run by TCRdb on the immunoSEQ multiplex PCR reads, gives a single entry per CDR3 protein. The data show about 120,000 distinct CDR3 sequences, around 93% seen once. This receptor was identified in a human donor in good health. The source material was CD8+ T cells from PBMCs. The chain employs TRBV20-1 and TRBJ2-7, with no clear D. CDR3 sequence: CSAHSRYEQYF. In DNA form, the CDR3 reads TGCAGTGCTCACAGTCGATACGAGCAGTACTTC.